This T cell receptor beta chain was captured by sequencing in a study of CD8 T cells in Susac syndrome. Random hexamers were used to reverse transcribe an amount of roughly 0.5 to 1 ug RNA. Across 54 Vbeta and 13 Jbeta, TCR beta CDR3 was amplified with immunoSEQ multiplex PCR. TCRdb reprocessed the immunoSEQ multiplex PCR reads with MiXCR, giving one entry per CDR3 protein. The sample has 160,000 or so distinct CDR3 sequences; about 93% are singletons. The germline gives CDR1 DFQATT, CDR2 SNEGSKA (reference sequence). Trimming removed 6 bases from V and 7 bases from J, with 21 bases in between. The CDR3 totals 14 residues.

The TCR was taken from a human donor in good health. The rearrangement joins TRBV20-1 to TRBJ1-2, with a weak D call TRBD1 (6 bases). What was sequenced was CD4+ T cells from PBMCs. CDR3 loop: CSALTGPLGTGYTF. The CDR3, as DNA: TGCAGTGCGCTGACAGGCCCTCTAGGGACTGGCTACACCTTC.